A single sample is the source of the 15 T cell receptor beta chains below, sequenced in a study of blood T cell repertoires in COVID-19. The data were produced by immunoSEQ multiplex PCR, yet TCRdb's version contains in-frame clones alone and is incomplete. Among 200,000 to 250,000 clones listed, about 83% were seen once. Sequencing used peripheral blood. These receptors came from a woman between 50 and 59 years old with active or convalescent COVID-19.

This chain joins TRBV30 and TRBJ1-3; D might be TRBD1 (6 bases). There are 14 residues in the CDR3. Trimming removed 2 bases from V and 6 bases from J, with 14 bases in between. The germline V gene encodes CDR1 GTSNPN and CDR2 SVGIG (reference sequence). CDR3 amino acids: CAWSLGAPENTIYF. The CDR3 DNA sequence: TGTGCCTGGAGTCTGGGGGCGCCGGAAAACACCATATATTTT.

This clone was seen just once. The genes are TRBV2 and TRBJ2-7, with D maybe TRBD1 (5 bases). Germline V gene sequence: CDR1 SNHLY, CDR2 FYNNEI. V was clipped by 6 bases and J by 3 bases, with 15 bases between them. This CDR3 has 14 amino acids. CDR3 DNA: TGTGCCAGCAGGCTGACAGCGAACCTCTACGAGCAGTACGTC. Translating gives CASRLTANLYEQYV.

Here the CDR3 reads CASSQAGPYNEQFF. In nucleotides, the CDR3 is TGTGCCAGCAGCCAGGCGGGGCCCTACAATGAGCAGTTCTTC. The chain links TRBV14 to TRBJ2-1; tentatively, D is TRBD2 (6 bases). This CDR3 comprises 14 residues. V lost 3 bases, J lost 2 bases, and 8 bases lay in between. Germline CDR1 reads SGHDN; CDR2 reads FVKESK.

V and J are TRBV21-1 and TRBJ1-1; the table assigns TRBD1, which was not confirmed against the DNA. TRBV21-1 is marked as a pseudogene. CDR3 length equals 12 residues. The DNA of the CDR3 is TGTGCCAGCGGTACAGGGGTAAAGGGGGCTTTCTTT. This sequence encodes CASGTGVKGAFF.

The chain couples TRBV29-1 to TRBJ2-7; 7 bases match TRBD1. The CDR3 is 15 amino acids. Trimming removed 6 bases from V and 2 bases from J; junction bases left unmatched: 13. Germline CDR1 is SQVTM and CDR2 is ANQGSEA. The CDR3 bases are TGCAGCGTCCGCACAGGGGAATACTTCACCTACGAGCAGTACTTC. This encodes CSVRTGEYFTYEQYF.

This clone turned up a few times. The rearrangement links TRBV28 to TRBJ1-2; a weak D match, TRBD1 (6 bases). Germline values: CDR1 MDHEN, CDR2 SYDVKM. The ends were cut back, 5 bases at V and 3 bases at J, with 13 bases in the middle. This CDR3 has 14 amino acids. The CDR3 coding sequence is TGTGCCAGCAGTAGGTGGGACATCGACTATGGCTACACCTTC. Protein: CASSRWDIDYGYTF.

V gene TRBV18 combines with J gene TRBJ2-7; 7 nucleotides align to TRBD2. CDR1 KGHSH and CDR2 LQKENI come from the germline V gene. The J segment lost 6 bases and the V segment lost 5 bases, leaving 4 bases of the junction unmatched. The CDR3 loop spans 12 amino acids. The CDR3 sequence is CASSSSGGEQYV. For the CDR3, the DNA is TGTGCCAGCTCATCATCGGGGGGCGAGCAGTACGTC.

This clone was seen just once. The CDR3 reads CAWKGTGSHTGELFF. In DNA form, the CDR3 reads TGTGCCTGGAAGGGAACGGGATCCCACACCGGGGAGCTGTTTTTT. This chain connects TRBV30 to TRBJ2-2; D is perhaps TRBD2 (5 bases). The CDR3 consists of 15 residues. V lost 4 bases and J lost 3, with 15 bases in between. Germline CDR1 and CDR2: GTSNPN and SVGIG (reference sequence). The full variable domain, its missing parts supplied by reference TRBV30 and TRBJ2-2, is SQTIHQWPATLVQPVGSPLSLECTVEGTSNPNLYWYRQAAGRGLQLLFYSVGIGQISSEVPQNLSASRPQDRQFILSSKKLLLSDSGFYLCAWKGTGSHTGELFFGEGSRLTVL.

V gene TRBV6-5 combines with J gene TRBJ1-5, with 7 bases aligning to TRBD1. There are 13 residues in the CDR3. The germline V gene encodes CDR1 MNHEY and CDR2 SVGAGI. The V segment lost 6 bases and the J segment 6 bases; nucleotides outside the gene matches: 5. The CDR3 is CASRGTGAQPQHF. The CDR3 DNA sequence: TGTGCCAGCAGAGGTACAGGGGCTCAGCCCCAGCATTTT.

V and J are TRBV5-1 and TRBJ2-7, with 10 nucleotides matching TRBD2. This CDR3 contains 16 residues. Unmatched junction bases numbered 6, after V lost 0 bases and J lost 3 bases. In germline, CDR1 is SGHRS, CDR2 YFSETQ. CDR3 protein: CASSLEGLAGDYEQYF. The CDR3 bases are TGCGCCAGCAGCTTGGAAGGGCTAGCGGGGGACTACGAGCAGTACTTC. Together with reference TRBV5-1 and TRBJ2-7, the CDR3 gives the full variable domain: KAGVTQTPRYLIKTRGQQVTLSCSPISGHRSVSWYQQTPGQGLQFLFEYFSETQRNKGNFPGRFSGRQFSNSRSEMNVSTLELGDSALYLCASSLEGLAGDYEQYFGPGTRLTVT.

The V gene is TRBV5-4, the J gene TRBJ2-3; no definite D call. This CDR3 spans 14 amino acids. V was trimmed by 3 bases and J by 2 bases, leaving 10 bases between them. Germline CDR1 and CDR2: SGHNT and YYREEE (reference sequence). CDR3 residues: CASSSYVTTDTQYF. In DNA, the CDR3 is TGTGCCAGCAGCTCCTACGTAACCACAGATACGCAGTATTTT.

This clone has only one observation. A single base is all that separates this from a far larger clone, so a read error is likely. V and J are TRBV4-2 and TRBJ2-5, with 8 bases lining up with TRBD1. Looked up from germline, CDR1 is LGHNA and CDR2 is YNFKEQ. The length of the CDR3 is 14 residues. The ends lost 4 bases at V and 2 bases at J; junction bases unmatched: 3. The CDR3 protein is CASSPGQDQETQYF. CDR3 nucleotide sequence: TGTGCCAGCAGCCCGGGACAGGATCAAGAGACCCAGTACTTC.

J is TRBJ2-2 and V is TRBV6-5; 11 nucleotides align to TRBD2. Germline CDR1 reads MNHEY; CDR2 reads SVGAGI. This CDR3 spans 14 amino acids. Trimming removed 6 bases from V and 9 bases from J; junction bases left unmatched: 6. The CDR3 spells CASRIAGGPRELFF. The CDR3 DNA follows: TGTGCCAGCAGGATAGCGGGAGGGCCGCGGGAGCTGTTTTTT.

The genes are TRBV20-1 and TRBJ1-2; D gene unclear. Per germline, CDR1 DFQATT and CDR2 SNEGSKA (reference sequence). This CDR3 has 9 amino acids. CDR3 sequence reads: CSAGYGYTF. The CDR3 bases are TGCAGCGCCGGCTATGGCTACACCTTC.

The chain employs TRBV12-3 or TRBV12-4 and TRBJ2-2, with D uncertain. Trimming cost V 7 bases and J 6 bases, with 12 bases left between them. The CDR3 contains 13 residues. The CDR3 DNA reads TGTGCCAGCATGTCCAGCGTAGCCGGGGAGCTGTTTTTT. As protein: CASMSSVAGELFF.